The 10 T cell receptor beta chains in this list originate from one sample, sequenced in a study of Tregs in tolerant kidney transplant recipients. Libraries were prepared by immunoSEQ multiplex PCR; TCRdb keeps only in-frame clonotypes and omits some of them. This sample has approximately 82,000 clones, with approximately 93% found just once. The nonmyeloablative bone marrow transplants came from related graft donors, with transient mixed chimerism. The specimen comprised CD4+ T cells from blood (PBMCs), sampled 12 months after the transplant. The receptor set was obtained from a human patient who received a combined kidney and bone marrow transplant. T cells may partly derive from the graft donor.

This sequence joins TRBV15 and TRBJ2-2; the D is unclear. This CDR3 is 14 amino acids long. The germline V gene has CDR1 LNHNV and CDR2 YYDKDF (reference sequence). Trimming removed 0 bases at V and 1 base at J, with 3 bases between. CDR3 DNA: TGTGCCACCAGCAGAGACTTGAACACCGGGGAGCTGTTTTTT. It is translated as CATSRDLNTGELFF.

The CDR3 DNA reads as TGTGCCAGCAGTTTATTTAGGACAGGCAACTATGGCTACACCTTC. Translation gives CASSLFRTGNYGYTF. This chain connects TRBV27 to TRBJ1-2, with TRBD1 identical over 7 bases. With 1 base clipped from V and 2 bases from J, the junction kept 4 bases outside the gene matches. This CDR3 is built from 15 residues. CDR1 MNHEY and CDR2 SMNVEV come from the germline V gene (reference sequence).

The chain combines TRBV5-1 with TRBJ1-6; tentative D call: TRBD1 (5 bases). V was shortened by 0 bases and J by 7 bases, with 11 bases between the two germline ends. This CDR3 is 15 amino acids long. CDR1 SGHRS and CDR2 YFSETQ come from the germline V gene. The DNA for the CDR3 is TGCGCCAGCAGCTTGGCGGGGGTAACCAATTCACCCCTCCACTTT. Translation gives CASSLAGVTNSPLHF.

In DNA form, the CDR3 reads TGTGCCAGCAGTATTTCCGCTAACTATGGCTACACCTTC. Its translation: CASSISANYGYTF. The chain carries TRBV5-6 and TRBJ1-2; D not resolved. The CDR3 spans 13 residues. The germline CDR1 and CDR2 sequences are SGHDT and YYEEEE. V was cut by 5 bases and J by 0 bases, with 8 bases left in between.

V gene TRBV6-5 combines with J gene TRBJ2-1; TRBD1 matches at 10 bases. The CDR3 length is 16 residues. CDR1 is MNHEY, CDR2 SVGAGI, per germline. V gave up 0 bases and J gave up 3 bases; unmatched junction bases: 2. For the CDR3, the DNA is TGTGCCAGCAGTTACTCCTGGACAGGGGGCTACAATGAGCAGTTCTTC. This encodes CASSYSWTGGYNEQFF.

This rearrangement joins TRBV11-2 to TRBJ2-2, with 9 bases aligning to TRBD1. The CDR3 is made up of 17 amino acids. The germline CDR1 and CDR2 sequences are SGHAT and FQNNGV. V was pared by 6 bases and J by 6 bases, with 14 bases of the junction left unmatched. The chain's CDR3 is CASRGNRGQLTAGELFF. For the CDR3, the DNA is TGTGCCAGCAGGGGAAACAGGGGGCAGTTAACTGCCGGGGAGCTGTTTTTT.

This chain connects TRBV10-3 to TRBJ1-6; possible D gene TRBD1, 5 bases. Germline V gene sequence: CDR1 ENHRY, CDR2 SYGVKD. With 2 bases removed from V and 4 bases from J, the gap between germline ends came to 9 bases. The CDR3 runs 15 residues. CDR3 protein: CAISETGFYNSPLHF. CDR3 nucleotides: TGTGCCATCAGTGAGACAGGTTTTTATAATTCACCCCTCCACTTT.

V usage is TRBV4-2 and J usage is TRBJ2-5; TRBD2 matches 10 bases. Germline trimming cut 1 base from V and 4 bases from J; bases unmatched to any gene: 12. The CDR3 loop spans 18 amino acids. Germline CDR1 and CDR2: LGHNA and YNFKEQ. The CDR3 nucleotides are TGTGCCAGCAGCCAAGTTTTTAGCGGGAGGATTATCGGAGAGACCCAGTACTTC. Protein: CASSQVFSGRIIGETQYF.

V is TRBV4-2 and J is TRBJ1-2; 7 bases agree with TRBD1. Germline values: CDR1 LGHNA, CDR2 YNFKEQ. Trimming cost V 0 bases and J 6 bases; bases outside gene matches: 4. CDR3 size: 14 residues. The CDR3 nucleotides read TGTGCCAGCAGCCAAGACGACAGGGAGAATGGCTACACCTTC. The encoded protein is CASSQDDRENGYTF.

Note on this clone: This sample includes further DNA sequences coding for the same CDR3. This chain uses TRBV7-2 with TRBJ1-6; maybe TRBD1 (5 bases). The CDR3 runs to 15 residues. Germline assignment: CDR1 SGHTA and CDR2 FQGNSA. The ends were cut back, 0 bases at V and 10 bases at J, with 13 bases in the middle. The CDR3 protein is CASSLASKGMSPLHF. The CDR3 DNA reads TGTGCCAGCAGCTTAGCGTCAAAGGGGATGTCACCCCTCCACTTT.